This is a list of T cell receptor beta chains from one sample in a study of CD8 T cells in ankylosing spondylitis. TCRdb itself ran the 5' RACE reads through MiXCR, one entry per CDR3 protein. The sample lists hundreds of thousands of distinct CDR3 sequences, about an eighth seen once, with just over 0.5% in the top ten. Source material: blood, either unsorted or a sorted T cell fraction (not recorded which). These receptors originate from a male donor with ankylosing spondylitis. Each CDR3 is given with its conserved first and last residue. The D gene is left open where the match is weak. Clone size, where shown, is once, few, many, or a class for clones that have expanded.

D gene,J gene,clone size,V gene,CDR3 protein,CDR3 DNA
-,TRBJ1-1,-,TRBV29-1,CSVVGRPTLRDTEAFF,TGCAGCGTTGTTGGCAGGCCTACCCTTAGGGACACTGAAGCTTTCTTT
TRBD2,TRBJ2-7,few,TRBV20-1,CSAGLAVLYEQYF,TGCAGTGCTGGGCTAGCGGTTTTATACGAGCAGTACTTC
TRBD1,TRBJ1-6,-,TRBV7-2,CASSLGTGTVNSPLHF,TGTGCCAGCAGCTTAGGGACCGGGACAGTTAATTCACCCCTCCACTTT
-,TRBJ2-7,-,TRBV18,CASSPRPVEQYF,TGTGCCAGCTCACCACGTCCTGTTGAGCAGTACTTC
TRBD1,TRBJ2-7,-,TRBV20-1,CSASPGQGHLEQYF,TGCAGTGCCAGCCCGGGACAGGGTCACCTCGAGCAGTACTTC
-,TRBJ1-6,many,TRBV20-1,CSALRGVPPLHF,TGCAGTGCCCTCAGGGGTGTGCCACCCCTCCACTTT
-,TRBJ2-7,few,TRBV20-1,CSARVYRDEQYF,TGCAGTGCTAGAGTATACAGGGACGAGCAGTACTTC
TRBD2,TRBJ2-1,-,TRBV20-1,CSARRVGGDSYNEQFF,TGCAGTGCTAGGCGGGTGGGGGGGGACTCCTACAATGAGCAGTTCTTC
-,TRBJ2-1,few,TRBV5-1,CASSPQGASSYNEQFF,TGCGCCAGCAGCCCCCAAGGGGCGAGCTCCTACAATGAGCAGTTCTTC
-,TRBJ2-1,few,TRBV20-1,CSAGLGVFRNEQFF,TGCAGTGCTGGCCTAGGAGTGTTTAGGAATGAGCAGTTCTTC
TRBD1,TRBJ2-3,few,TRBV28,CASSLLLGTGGRDTQYF,TGTGCCAGCAGTTTACTCCTCGGGACAGGGGGCAGGGATACGCAGTATTTT
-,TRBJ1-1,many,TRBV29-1,CSVGRATEAFF,TGCAGCGTTGGAAGGGCCACTGAAGCTTTCTTT
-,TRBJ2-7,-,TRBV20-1,CSAWGIGYEQYF,TGCAGTGCTTGGGGTATTGGCTACGAGCAGTACTTC
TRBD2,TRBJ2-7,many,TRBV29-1,CSVVDLAVDWSYEQYF,TGCAGCGTCGTAGATCTAGCGGTTGATTGGTCCTACGAGCAGTACTTC
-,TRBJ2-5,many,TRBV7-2,CASSSPGQETQYF,TGTGCCAGCAGTTCCCCAGGGCAAGAGACCCAGTACTTC
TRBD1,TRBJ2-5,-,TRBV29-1,CSVGLPGQLIYQETQYF,TGCAGCGTTGGTTTACCGGGACAGCTAATCTACCAAGAGACCCAGTACTTC
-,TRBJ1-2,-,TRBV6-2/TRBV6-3,CASSYSAREPYGYTF,TGTGCCAGCAGTTACTCGGCCCGGGAGCCCTATGGCTACACCTTC
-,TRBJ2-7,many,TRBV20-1,CSASGGVPYEQYF,TGCAGTGCTAGTGGCGGCGTTCCCTACGAGCAGTACTTC
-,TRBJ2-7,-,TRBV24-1,CATSDPTIYEQYF,TGTGCCACCAGTGATCCCACAATATACGAGCAGTACTTC
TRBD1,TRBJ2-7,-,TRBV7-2,CASSLSTGVGYEQYF,TGTGCCAGCAGCTTAAGTACAGGGGTGGGATATGAGCAGTACTTC
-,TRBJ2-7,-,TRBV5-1,CASSRGATYEQYF,TGCGCCAGCAGCCGAGGGGCAACCTACGAGCAGTACTTC
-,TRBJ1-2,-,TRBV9,CASSGGPLAYGYTF,TGTGCCAGCAGCGGCGGGCCCCTTGCATATGGCTACACCTTC
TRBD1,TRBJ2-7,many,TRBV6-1,CASRSRAGGLTDYEQYF,TGTGCCAGCAGAAGCAGAGCAGGGGGTTTGACCGACTACGAGCAGTACTTC
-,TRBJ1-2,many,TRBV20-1,CSARAGVGFYGYTF,TGCAGTGCTAGAGCAGGTGTCGGGTTCTATGGCTACACCTTC
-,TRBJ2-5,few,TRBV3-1,CASSQSGNQETQYF,TGTGCCAGCAGCCAATCAGGGAACCAAGAGACCCAGTACTTC
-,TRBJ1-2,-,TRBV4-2,CASSQDYRQFGYGYTF,TGTGCCAGCAGCCAAGATTATCGGCAGTTCGGCTATGGCTACACCTTC
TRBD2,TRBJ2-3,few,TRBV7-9,CASSPGAGGGTDTQYF,TGTGCCAGCAGCCCTGGCGCCGGGGGGGGAACAGATACGCAGTATTTT
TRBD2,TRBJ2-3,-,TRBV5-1,CASSLGLAFGTDTQYF,TGCGCCAGCAGCTTGGGACTAGCGTTCGGCACAGATACGCAGTATTTT
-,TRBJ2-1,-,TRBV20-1,CSAWGFRNEQFF,TGCAGTGCCTGGGGTTTCAGGAATGAGCAGTTCTTC
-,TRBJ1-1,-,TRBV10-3,CAISGGTTGTEAFF,TGTGCCATCAGTGGGGGCACCACGGGCACTGAAGCTTTCTTT
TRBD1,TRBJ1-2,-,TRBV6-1,CASSEPRQGDTF,TGTGCCAGCAGTGAACCCAGACAGGGTGATACCTTC
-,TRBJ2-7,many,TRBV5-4,CASSLNFYEQYF,TGTGCCAGCAGCTTGAATTTCTACGAGCAGTACTTC
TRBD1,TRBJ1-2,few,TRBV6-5,CASSYAGTGDNYGYTF,TGTGCCAGCAGTTACGCCGGGACAGGGGATAACTATGGCTACACCTTC
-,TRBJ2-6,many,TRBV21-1,CASSKTGDHSGANVLTF,TGTGCCAGCAGCAAAACTGGGGACCACTCTGGGGCCAACGTCCTGACTTTC
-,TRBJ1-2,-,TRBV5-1,CASSLDVTGGYTF,TGCGCCAGCAGCTTGGACGTGACAGGAGGCTACACCTTC
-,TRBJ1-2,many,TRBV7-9,CASSLGQGQYGYTF,TGTGCCAGCAGCCTGGGACAAGGCCAGTATGGCTACACCTTC
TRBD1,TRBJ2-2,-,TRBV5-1,CASTDRGNAGELFF,TGCGCCAGCACCGACAGGGGCAATGCCGGGGAGCTGTTTTTT
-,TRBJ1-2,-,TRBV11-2,CASSLAGTFHGYTF,TGTGCCAGCAGCTTAGCAGGGACCTTCCATGGCTACACCTTC
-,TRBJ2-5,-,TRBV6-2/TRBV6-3,CASAQAQETQYF,TGTGCCAGCGCGCAGGCCCAAGAGACCCAGTACTTC
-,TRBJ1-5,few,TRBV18,CASSPGQSRQPQHF,TGTGCCAGCTCACCAGGGCAGTCAAGGCAGCCCCAGCATTTT
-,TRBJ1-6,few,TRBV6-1,CASRRTLSSYNSPLHF,TGTGCCAGCAGAAGGACACTCAGCTCCTATAATTCACCCCTCCACTTT
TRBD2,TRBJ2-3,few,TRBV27,CASNPSGGGSWYF,TGTGCCAGCAATCCTAGCGGGGGTGGCTCGTGGTATTTT
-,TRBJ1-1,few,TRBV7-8,CASSLYLEYDREDDTEAFF,TGTGCCAGCAGCTTATACCTCGAGTATGATCGGGAGGACGACACTGAAGCTTTCTTT
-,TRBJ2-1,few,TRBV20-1,CSARDPQGGNEQFF,TGCAGTGCTAGAGATCCACAGGGGGGGAATGAGCAGTTCTTC
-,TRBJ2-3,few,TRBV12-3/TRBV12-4,CATSQRATDTQYF,TGTGCCACCAGTCAGCGGGCCACAGATACGCAGTATTTT
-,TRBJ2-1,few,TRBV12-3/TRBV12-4,CASSLVASSDNEQFF,TGTGCCAGCAGTTTAGTGGCTAGCTCTGACAATGAGCAGTTCTTC
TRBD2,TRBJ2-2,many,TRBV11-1,CASSLMTRSGRPTNTGELFF,TGTGCCAGCAGCTTAATGACTCGGAGCGGGAGGCCTACGAACACCGGGGAGCTGTTTTTT
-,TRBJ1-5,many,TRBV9,CASSVDPDQPQHF,TGTGCCAGCAGCGTAGACCCGGATCAGCCCCAGCATTTT
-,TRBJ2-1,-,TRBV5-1,CASRSLGGRGYNEQFF,TGCGCCAGCAGGTCCTTGGGTGGGCGGGGATACAATGAGCAGTTCTTC
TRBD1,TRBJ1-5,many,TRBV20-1,CSAQSGQTYQPQHF,TGCAGTGCTCAGTCGGGACAGACCTATCAGCCCCAGCATTTT
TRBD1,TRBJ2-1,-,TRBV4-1,CASSLQGAVGNEQFF,TGCGCCAGCAGCTTACAGGGGGCCGTTGGGAATGAGCAGTTCTTC
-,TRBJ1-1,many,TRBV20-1,CSAPHRANTEAFF,TGCAGTGCCCCTCATCGGGCGAACACTGAAGCTTTCTTT
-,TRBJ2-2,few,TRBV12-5,CASGPGTLDTGELFF,TGTGCTAGTGGTCCCGGGACTCTCGACACCGGGGAGCTGTTTTTT
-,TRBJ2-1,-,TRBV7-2,CASSSSGLPSYNEQFF,TGTGCCAGCAGCTCCTCCGGGCTTCCTTCCTACAATGAGCAGTTCTTC
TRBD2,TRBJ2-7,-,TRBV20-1,CSATGGGSHEQYF,TGCAGTGCTACCGGAGGCGGGAGCCACGAGCAGTACTTC